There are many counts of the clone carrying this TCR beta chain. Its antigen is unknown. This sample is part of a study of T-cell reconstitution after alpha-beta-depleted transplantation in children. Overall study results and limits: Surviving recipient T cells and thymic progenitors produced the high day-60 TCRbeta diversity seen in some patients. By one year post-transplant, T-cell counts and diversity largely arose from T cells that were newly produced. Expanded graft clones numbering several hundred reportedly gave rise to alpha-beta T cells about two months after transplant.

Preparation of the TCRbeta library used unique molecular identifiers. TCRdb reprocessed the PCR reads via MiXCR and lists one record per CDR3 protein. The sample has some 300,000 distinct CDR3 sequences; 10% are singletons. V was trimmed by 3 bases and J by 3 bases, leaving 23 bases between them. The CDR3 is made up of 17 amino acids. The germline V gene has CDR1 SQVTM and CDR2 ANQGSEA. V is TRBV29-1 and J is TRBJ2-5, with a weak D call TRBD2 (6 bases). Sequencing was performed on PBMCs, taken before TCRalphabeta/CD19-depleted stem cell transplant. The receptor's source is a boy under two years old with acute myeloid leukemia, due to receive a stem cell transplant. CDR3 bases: TGCAGCGTTGACCCGAGGGGTGGTAGCGGCCGAAAAGAGACCCAGTACTTC. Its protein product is CSVDPRGGSGRKETQYF.